This T cell receptor (beta chain) was documented in a study of blood T cell repertoires in COVID-19 (TCRdb year 2020). For the study in its entirety: The collaborator samples originated in the United States, Italy and Spain and spanned the acute and convalescent phases of COVID-19. The prospective study material was composed of cDNA or gDNA derived from T cells, B-cell-depleted T cells, or PBMCs. Subjects who had been exposed to COVID-19, were actively infected with it, or had recovered from it provided the deeply sampled blood TCRbeta repertoires that made up the dataset. The repertoires were released in a freely available public database meant as a resource for research on the immune response to SARS-CoV-2. The sample metadata nearly always contained a de-identified subject ID, COVID-19 status, age in years and sex. Where HLA class I and class II types were available, the types were taken from metadata supplied by the sample provider, not from assay-based typing. The samples were drawn from the first 160 participants of the ongoing ImmuneRACE study and from over 950 subjects provided by 6 global collaborators. The study at large found these results: How much clinical and demographic metadata was included differed by source and by participant, and the metadata was provided uncurated.

Collaborating institutions collected whole blood in K2EDTA tubes following their own protocols. Collaborator samples were shipped for TCRbeta analysis as frozen whole blood, isolated PBMCs, or DNA extracted from either sample type. Ends trimmed: V by 1 base, J by 8 bases; bases unmatched to a gene: 5. CDR3 length: 14 amino acids, cysteine to phenylalanine. Just the 42-base CDR3 DNA is kept, in frame starting at base 1. Reading the germline V gene gives CDR1 SGHDT and CDR2 YYEEEE. TCRbeta CDR3 regions were amplified from genomic DNA using the immunoSEQ Assay, a bias-controlled multiplex PCR. Per the authors' processing: The number of nucleated cells in each sample was estimated by amplification of reference gene primers within the assay. To quantify the absolute abundance of each unique TCRbeta CDR3 rearrangement, sequence reads were collapsed and filtered. For each sample, productive Simpson clonality was calculated as the square root of Simpson's diversity index over productive rearrangements. Drawn from immuneACCESS, this table holds only the in-frame rearrangements with V and J called that TCRdb kept. Clones are partly lost; checked studies trace under half to an unresolved V gene and leave the rest unexplained. That table is the source of V, J and clone size, and D and trimming were worked out from the DNA. The sample has over 200,000 clones on record, about 83% of them singletons. The leading ten clones occupy around 2.3% of the sample.

Concerning this clone itself: Its antigen specificity is not known. No base qualities exist here, and no much larger clone lies one base off it.

The chain is assembled from TRBV5-6 and TRBJ1-4, with 7 bases matching TRBD1. The sequence was obtained from a middle-aged woman with active or convalescent COVID-19. Sequences were obtained from peripheral blood. CDR3 protein: CASSLRDSYEKLFF. Here is the DNA: TGTGCCAGCAGCTTGAGGGACAGCTACGAAAAACTGTTTTTT.